A single sample is the source of the 20 T cell receptor beta chains below, sequenced in a study of T cell responses to AZD1222 COVID-19 vaccine (dated by TCRdb to 2020 to 2023). The meaning of the sample's time point label: baseline before first vaccination. The library was produced with the immunoSEQ multiplex PCR assay. Held by TCRdb, this immuneACCESS table contains in-frame sequences only and omits some clones. Under half of the omission traces to an unresolved V gene where checked; the cause of the rest is unknown. This sample has around 140,000 clones in its table, and 93% of those were observed once. More than 4.5% of the sample goes to the ten largest clones. The source material was peripheral blood, sampled on day 0 of AZD1222 vaccination. Receptor source: an adult in good health.

The chain carries TRBV3-1 (or the pseudogene TRBV3-2) and TRBJ1-2; D gene ambiguous. V lost 6 bases, J lost 3 bases, and 14 bases lay in between. This CDR3 has 14 residues. CDR1 LGHDT and CDR2 YNNKEL come from the germline V gene (reference sequence). The CDR3 DNA sequence: TGTGCCAGCAGTCCCCGCGGGTCGGACTATGGCTACACCTTC. It specifies CASSPRGSDYGYTF.

The V gene is TRBV25-1, the J gene TRBJ2-1; the D gene is possibly TRBD2 (6 bases). V was shortened by 6 bases and J by 6 bases, with 21 bases between the two germline ends. Germline V gene data show CDR1 as MGHDK and CDR2 as SYGVNS. The CDR3 spans 16 residues. CDR3 region: CASSEAHPGVGNEQFF. CDR3 DNA sequence: TGTGCCAGCAGCGAAGCCCACCCGGGGGTCGGCAATGAGCAGTTCTTC.

The chain is built from TRBV14 and TRBJ2-7; 8 bases are a match to TRBD1. The V gene end was trimmed by 1 base and the J gene end by 0 bases; junction bases not matched to a gene: 14. This CDR3 spans 19 amino acids. The germline CDR1 and CDR2 sequences are SGHDN and FVKESK. In DNA form, the CDR3 reads TGTGCCAGCAGCCAAGCGAGGGCAGGGGGCATCTCTGGCTCCTACGAGCAGTACTTC. Translated: CASSQARAGGISGSYEQYF. Based on the CDR3 plus reference TRBV14 and TRBJ2-7, the full variable domain is EAGVTQFPSHSVIEKGQTVTLRCDPISGHDNLYWYRRVMGKEIKFLLHFVKESKQDESGMPNNRFLAERTGGTYSTLKVQPAELEDSGVYFCASSQARAGGISGSYEQYFGPGTRLTVT.

The V call is TRBV4-1, the J call TRBJ2-7; unclear D gene. The CDR3 is 15 residues long. V was pared by 0 bases and J by 2 bases, with 11 bases between. The germline V gene encodes CDR1 MGHRA and CDR2 YSYEKL. CDR3 sequence reads: CASSQDPGSTYEQYF. The DNA of the CDR3 is TGCGCCAGCAGCCAAGATCCAGGTTCTACCTACGAGCAGTACTTC.

This sequence joins TRBV2 and TRBJ1-5, with D possibly being TRBD1 (5 bases). Between the trimmed V and J ends, which lost 8 bases and 3 bases, there was a span of 11 bases. The CDR3 length is 13 residues. The germline V gene has CDR1 SNHLY and CDR2 FYNNEI. This chain's CDR3 is CASQIGANQPQHF. The CDR3 DNA is TGTGCCAGCCAAATAGGGGCCAATCAGCCCCAGCATTTT.

The rearrangement links TRBV28 to TRBJ2-1; TRBD2 matches 7 bases. CDR1 and CDR2 (germline): MDHEN, SYDVKM. The CDR3 loop spans 15 amino acids. The J segment lost 6 bases and the V segment lost 6 bases, leaving 11 bases of the junction unmatched. Written as DNA, the CDR3 is TGTGCCAGCAGCAGACTAGCTAAAAAACGCAATGAGCAGTTCTTC. It is translated as CASSRLAKKRNEQFF. The complete variable domain, with remaining parts taken from reference TRBV28 and TRBJ2-1, reads DVKVTQSSRYLVKRTGEKVFLECVQDMDHENMFWYRQDPGLGLRLIYFSYDVKMKEKGDIPEGYSVSREKKERFSLILESASTNQTSMYLCASSRLAKKRNEQFFGPGTRLTVL.

In DNA form, the CDR3 reads TGTGCCAGCAGCCATCCCGCTTCAGAGAATAACTATGGCTACACCTTC. Residues: CASSHPASENNYGYTF. This chain connects TRBV7-9 to TRBJ1-2, with unresolved D. V lost 5 bases to trimming and J lost 1 base, with 17 bases between them. The CDR3 runs 16 residues. Per the germline V gene, CDR1 is SEHNR and CDR2 is FQNEAQ (reference sequence).

The V and J genes are TRBV7-8 and TRBJ2-7; D may be TRBD1 or TRBD2 (6 bases each). Germline CDR1 reads SGHVS; CDR2 reads FQNEAQ. This CDR3 has 16 amino acids. The V and J ends lost 1 base and 5 bases respectively, with 18 bases between them. CDR3 DNA: TGTGCCAGCAGCTTAGGGCGTTTGGGGGGCCGGAACGAGCAGTACTTC. Its protein product is CASSLGRLGGRNEQYF.

The rearrangement uses TRBV3-1 (or the pseudogene TRBV3-2) and TRBJ2-2; possible D gene TRBD2, 5 bases. Trimming cost V 3 bases and J 5 bases, with 16 bases left between them. CDR1 LGHDT and CDR2 YNNKEL come from the germline V gene (reference sequence). The length of the CDR3 is 16 residues. The CDR3 region is CASSQFTSGVTGELFF. CDR3 nucleotides: TGTGCCAGCAGCCAGTTTACCAGCGGAGTTACCGGGGAGCTGTTTTTT.

The V and J genes are TRBV1 and TRBJ1-2. TRBV1 has pseudogene status. There are 13 residues in the CDR3. This CDR3 is CTRSIWDHDGYTF. CDR3 DNA sequence: TGCACCAGGTCGATATGGGATCATGATGGCTACACCTTC.

This chain joins TRBV7-9 and TRBJ1-2; D is perhaps TRBD1 (6 bases). Germline CDR1 SEHNR, CDR2 FQNEAQ (reference sequence). This CDR3 comprises 13 residues. Trimming removed 2 bases at V and 7 bases at J, with 11 bases between. CDR3 protein: CASSLPQGAGYTF. CDR3 DNA sequence: TGTGCCAGCAGCTTACCACAGGGAGCTGGCTACACCTTC.

The chain combines TRBV6-5 with TRBJ2-3; D gene unclear. Between the trimmed V and J ends, which lost 6 bases and 0 bases, there was a span of 10 bases. The CDR3 consists of 14 residues. Per germline, CDR1 MNHEY and CDR2 SVGAGI. This CDR3 reads CASRVAYSTDTQYF. CDR3 nucleotides: TGTGCCAGCAGAGTTGCCTATAGCACAGATACGCAGTATTTT.

The CDR3 DNA is TGTGCCAGCAGCTGGAACGCAGGGGTCTTTAATGAAAAACTGTTTTTT. Translation: CASSWNAGVFNEKLFF. V usage is TRBV7-8 and J usage is TRBJ1-4; a possible D gene is TRBD1 (6 bases). The V gene's germline CDR1 is SGHVS and CDR2 FQNEAQ. The CDR3 has 16 residues. V was shortened by 4 bases and J by 4 bases, with 16 bases between the two germline ends.

The chain employs TRBV7-9 and TRBJ2-5, with 13 positions matching TRBD2. This CDR3 comprises 15 residues. Germline V gene sequence: CDR1 SEHNR, CDR2 FQNEAQ (reference sequence). The V and J ends lost 5 bases and 4 bases, in that order; junction bases with no gene match: 4. The CDR3 protein is CASSRLAGGRETQYF. The CDR3 bases are TGTGCCAGCAGCCGACTAGCGGGGGGTCGAGAGACCCAGTACTTC.

The genes are TRBV11-2 and TRBJ1-6; D perhaps matches TRBD1 (6 bases). CDR1 and CDR2 (germline): SGHAT, FQNNGV. V lost 6 bases to trimming and J lost 7 bases, with 13 bases between them. The CDR3 loop spans 14 amino acids. DNA for the CDR3: TGTGCCAGCAGTACAGGGTTAAGGAATTCACCCCTCCACTTT. This encodes CASSTGLRNSPLHF.

The gene calls are TRBV6-5 and TRBJ1-3; D is ambiguous. Germline lookup yields CDR1 MNHEY and CDR2 SVGAGI. Trimming took off 5 bases at V and 0 bases at J, with 11 bases between the two ends. The CDR3 length is 15 residues. CDR3 nucleotide sequence: TGTGCCAGCAGTCTTGAAAATCACTCTGGAAACACCATATATTTT. It translates to CASSLENHSGNTIYF.

This chain links TRBV10-2 with TRBJ1-2; D is possibly TRBD1 (6 bases). The CDR3 spans 14 residues. Per germline, CDR1 WSHSY and CDR2 SAAADI. V shed 8 bases and J shed 3 bases, with 16 bases lying between them. The DNA of the CDR3 is TGCGCCAGCTTGGGGGGGGGCGCTGACTATGGCTACACCTTC. This encodes CASLGGGADYGYTF.

The chain has TRBV7-9 and TRBJ1-2, with 8 nucleotides matching TRBD1. Germline V CDR1 and CDR2: SEHNR, FQNEAQ (reference sequence). The CDR3 sequence is 14 residues long. The junction had 4 bases not matched to a gene; V was cut back by 1 base and J by 6 bases. CDR3 amino acids: CASSLVATGDGYTF. In nucleotides, the CDR3 is TGTGCCAGCAGCTTAGTAGCGACAGGGGATGGCTACACCTTC.

The gene calls are TRBV6-1 and TRBJ1-2, with D unresolved. Germline CDR1 reads MNHNS; CDR2 reads SASEGT. CDR3 size: 14 residues. The ends were cut back, 1 base at V and 1 base at J, with 7 bases in the middle. DNA for the CDR3: TGTGCCAGCAGTGAAGGTGGGGTTAACTATGGCTACACCTTC. Its protein product is CASSEGGVNYGYTF.

The V and J genes are TRBV28 and TRBJ2-3; D is possibly TRBD1 (6 bases). Trimming cost V 10 bases and J 1 base, with 15 bases left between them. CDR1 and CDR2 from the germline V gene are MDHEN and SYDVKM. The CDR3 is 14 amino acids. CDR3 bases: TGTGCCACTACCGGGGCAGGGGGCACAGATACGCAGTATTTT. Encoded protein: CATTGAGGTDTQYF.